This T cell receptor (beta chain) was captured in a study of T cells in women clearing cervical HPV infection. At the level of the study: Cases were women with histologically confirmed HPV16-related CIN3 or worse, including a couple of invasive cancers.

About this clone: The CDR3 end lies 3 residues beyond the end of the read and is filled in from the germline J gene.

CDR3 length equals 14 residues. Per the germline V gene, CDR1 is LNHDA and CDR2 is SQIVND (reference sequence). Germline trimming cut 7 bases from V and 5 bases from J; bases unmatched to any gene: 10. Sequencing used immunoSEQ multiplex PCR; TCRdb keeps in-frame clones, though not all of them. This listing includes under 50,000 clones. This clonotype was sampled from a woman between 18 and 75 years old with a cervical HPV16 infection that either progressed to CIN3+ or cleared (not recorded which). Sequences were obtained from blood buffy coat. J is TRBJ2-7 and V is TRBV19; 8 bases agree with TRBD1. The CDR3 bases that were read are TGTGCCAGTACCGACAGGGGCGCGAAGAACGAG. Encoded protein: CASTDRGAKNE. The complete CDR3 reads CASTDRGAKNEQYF.